Shown below are 2 T cell receptor beta chains from a single sample sequenced in a study of blood T cells in healthy people across ages. The second PCR ran about 6 to 12 cycles with a sample-barcoded 5' primer and J-beta primers. In TCRdb, the 5' RACE reads were re-called with MiXCR into one record per CDR3 protein. Of over 600,000 distinct CDR3 sequences in the sample, around two fifths were seen once. Sequenced: blood. The receptors derive from an elderly man in good health.

The rearrangement uses TRBV25-1 and TRBJ2-3; 8 bases agree with TRBD1. This CDR3 has 15 residues. Trimming removed 6 bases from V and 2 bases from J; junction bases left unmatched: 7. CDR1 MGHDK and CDR2 SYGVNS come from the germline V gene. The CDR3 loop is CASSRRGRPTDTQYF. The CDR3, as DNA: TGTGCCAGCAGCCGCAGGGGGCGGCCCACAGATACGCAGTATTTT.

In its sample, this clonotype was seen many times. This chain connects TRBV20-1 to TRBJ2-5; D may be TRBD2 (5 bases). This CDR3 region has 13 residues. The germline CDR1 and CDR2 sequences are DFQATT and SNEGSKA (reference sequence). Trimming took off 0 bases at V and 4 bases at J, with 9 bases between the two ends. CDR3 region: CSARDGRTETQYF. The CDR3 nucleotides are TGCAGTGCTAGAGATGGGAGAACAGAGACCCAGTACTTC.